A selection of T cell receptor beta chains follows, all from one sample in a study of blood T cell repertoires in COVID-19. Measured with immunoSEQ multiplex PCR; TCRdb has only the in-frame clones, and not every one. The table includes 100,000 to 150,000 clones, about three quarters detected once. Sequenced input: peripheral blood. The source of these receptors is a man between 65 and 79 years old with acute or convalescent COVID-19. CDR3s include the opening cysteine and the closing phenylalanine or tryptophan. D genes are given only for firm matches. Size values are once, few and many counts, or a class for expanded clones, and some rows have none.

V: TRBV18
J: TRBJ2-5
D: TRBD1
size: once
DNA: TGTGCCAGCTCACCCCCGGACAGGGGGGCCCAGTACTTC
CDR3: CASSPPDRGAQYF

V: TRBV5-4
J: TRBJ2-5
D: NA
size: NA
DNA: TGTGCCAGCAGCTTGGAATTAGAAGAGACCCAGTACTTC
CDR3: CASSLELEETQYF

V: TRBV7-2
J: TRBJ2-7
D: TRBD2
size: NA
DNA: TGTGCCAGCAGCTTGATGCAGGCTAGCGGTTTGGACGAGCAGTACTTC
CDR3: CASSLMQASGLDEQYF

V: TRBV6-5
J: TRBJ1-1
D: NA
size: NA
DNA: TGTGCCAGCAGTCCCCGACATGGGACTGAAGCTTTCTTT
CDR3: CASSPRHGTEAFF

V: TRBV6-5
J: TRBJ1-5
D: TRBD1
size: few
DNA: TGTGCCAGCAGTCGGTTGACAGGGGATCAGCCCCAGCATTTT
CDR3: CASSRLTGDQPQHF

V: TRBV7-2
J: TRBJ1-2
D: TRBD1
size: NA
DNA: TGTGCCAGCAGCTTAGGTCAGGGGGCGCGAGGCTACACCTTC
CDR3: CASSLGQGARGYTF

V: TRBV6-5
J: TRBJ2-3
D: TRBD2
size: NA
DNA: TGTGCCAGCATCCCCGGGGGGTTCGGGACAGATACGCAGTATTTT
CDR3: CASIPGGFGTDTQYF

V: TRBV19
J: TRBJ1-1
D: NA
size: NA
DNA: TGTGCCAGTAATCTGCGGGGGGGCGCATTGGGCCCAGACACTGAAGCTTTCTTT
CDR3: CASNLRGGALGPDTEAFF

V: TRBV7-2
J: TRBJ1-5
D: NA
size: NA
DNA: TGTGCCAGCAGCTTACAGGGTCCCAATCAGCCCCAGCATTTT
CDR3: CASSLQGPNQPQHF

V: TRBV20-1
J: TRBJ2-1
D: NA
size: NA
DNA: TGCAGTGCTAGTCTCGGGGAACCCTCCTACAATGAGCAGTTCTTC
CDR3: CSASLGEPSYNEQFF

V: TRBV18
J: TRBJ2-7
D: TRBD1
size: NA
DNA: TGTGCCAGCTTCACGACAGGGCCCTCCTACGAGCAGTACTTC
CDR3: CASFTTGPSYEQYF

V: TRBV5-1
J: TRBJ1-5
D: NA
size: NA
DNA: TGCGCCAGCAGTTTACTGGGGACGCCGGGGGGGCCCCAGCATTTT
CDR3: CASSLLGTPGGPQHF

V: TRBV19
J: TRBJ1-5
D: NA
size: NA
DNA: TGTGCCAGCCTAGTATCCGGGGTTAGCAATCAGCCCCAGCATTTT
CDR3: CASLVSGVSNQPQHF

V: TRBV21-1
J: TRBJ2-2
D: NA
size: NA
DNA: TGTGCCAGCAGCAAAACAGGGCTCCTGCCCGGGGAGCTGTTTTTT
CDR3: CASSKTGLLPGELFF

V: TRBV6-5
J: TRBJ2-7
D: NA
size: NA
DNA: TGTGCCAGCAGCGTCGATGGGAGGGGGGAGCAGTACTTC
CDR3: CASSVDGRGEQYF

V: TRBV2
J: TRBJ2-1
D: NA
size: NA
DNA: TGTGCCAGCACCCCTAGGGCGGGTTCAAGGAGCTCCTACAATGAGCAGTTCTTC
CDR3: CASTPRAGSRSSYNEQFF

V: TRBV30
J: TRBJ1-4
D: NA
size: NA
DNA: TGTGCCTGGAGTGTATCGATCAGGGGTGAAAAACTGTTTTTT
CDR3: CAWSVSIRGEKLFF

V: TRBV5-1
J: TRBJ2-1
D: TRBD1
size: NA
DNA: TGCGCCAGCAGATCGAAGGTGGGGACAGGGGTTTCTGGTGAGCAGTTCTTC
CDR3: CASRSKVGTGVSGEQFF

V: TRBV16
J: TRBJ2-3
D: TRBD1
size: NA
DNA: TGTGCCAGCAGCCAGGATCTCCCGGGACAGTACACAGATACGCAGTATTTT
CDR3: CASSQDLPGQYTDTQYF

V: TRBV7-3
J: TRBJ1-2
D: NA
size: NA
DNA: TGTGCCAGCAGCCCAACAGGGTCGCGGAACTATGGCTACACCTTC
CDR3: CASSPTGSRNYGYTF

V: TRBV6-5
J: TRBJ2-2
D: TRBD2
size: NA
DNA: TGTGCCAGCAGTTACCAGCTAGCGGGGACTTCCGGGGAGCTGTTTTTT
CDR3: CASSYQLAGTSGELFF

V: TRBV3-1/TRBV3-2
J: TRBJ2-5
D: NA
size: NA
DNA: TGTGCCAGCAGCCAAGACAACCAGGGTTCCGAGTACTTC
CDR3: CASSQDNQGSEYF

V: TRBV18
J: TRBJ2-5
D: TRBD2
size: NA
DNA: TGTGCCAGCTCACCAGGGCTAGCGGGGGTACAAGAGACCCAGTACTTC
CDR3: CASSPGLAGVQETQYF

V: TRBV23-1
J: TRBJ1-2
D: NA
size: NA
DNA: TGCGCCAGCAGTCAATCCCTTTTGAGAGGCTACACCTTC
CDR3: CASSQSLLRGYTF

V: TRBV6-6
J: TRBJ1-5
D: TRBD1
size: NA
DNA: TGTGCCAGCAGTTACACGACAGGGAATCAGCCCCAGCATTTT
CDR3: CASSYTTGNQPQHF

V: TRBV24-1
J: TRBJ2-3
D: TRBD1
size: NA
DNA: TGTGCCACCAGCTCACTGACAGGGGCTAGCACAGATACGCAGTATTTT
CDR3: CATSSLTGASTDTQYF

V: TRBV7-2
J: TRBJ2-7
D: TRBD1
size: NA
DNA: TGTGCCAGCAGCTCCCGACAGGGGGCGGTTGAGCAGTACTTC
CDR3: CASSSRQGAVEQYF

V: TRBV21-1
J: TRBJ2-2
D: NA
size: once
DNA: TGTGCCAGCAGCAAATGCGGCGGGACGTACACCGGGGAGCTGTTTTTT
CDR3: CASSKCGGTYTGELFF

V: TRBV5-5
J: TRBJ2-3
D: TRBD2
size: NA
DNA: TGTGCCAGCAGCTCTGGGACTAGCAATCCCACAGATACGCAGTATTTT
CDR3: CASSSGTSNPTDTQYF

V: TRBV28
J: TRBJ1-1
D: NA
size: NA
DNA: TGTGCCAGCGGGCCAACTACGGGGACTGAAGCTTTCTTT
CDR3: CASGPTTGTEAFF

V: TRBV29-1
J: TRBJ2-5
D: TRBD1
size: NA
DNA: TGCAGCGCGATGACAGGGGGCGCGGGGGAGACCCAGTACTTC
CDR3: CSAMTGGAGETQYF

V: TRBV6-2/TRBV6-3
J: TRBJ1-5
D: NA
size: NA
DNA: TGTGCCAGCAGCACCGTAGGGGGTACTCAGCCCCAGCATTTT
CDR3: CASSTVGGTQPQHF

V: TRBV5-1
J: TRBJ1-2
D: TRBD1
size: few
DNA: TGCGCCAGCAGCCCATGGGACAGTTTTAACTATGGCTACACCTTC
CDR3: CASSPWDSFNYGYTF

V: TRBV21-1
J: TRBJ2-1
D: NA
size: NA
DNA: TGTGCCAGCAGCACCCCTTACAATGAGCAGTTCTTC
CDR3: CASSTPYNEQFF

V: TRBV29-1
J: TRBJ2-3
D: TRBD2
size: few
DNA: TGCAGCGTTGGGAGCGGGAGCATCACAGATACGCAGTATTTT
CDR3: CSVGSGSITDTQYF

V: TRBV10-3
J: TRBJ1-6
D: TRBD1
size: NA
DNA: TGTGCCATCAGTGAAGCGGGACAGGGGAATTCACCCCTCCACTTT
CDR3: CAISEAGQGNSPLHF

V: TRBV5-1
J: TRBJ2-6
D: NA
size: NA
DNA: TGCGCCACCCCAAGAGAGGGCGTTTCTGGGGCCAACGTCCTGACTTTC
CDR3: CATPREGVSGANVLTF

V: TRBV18
J: TRBJ2-2
D: NA
size: NA
DNA: TGTGCCAGCTCACCATTTAGGGAGGCAGGGCTCTCGAACACCGGGGAGCTGTTTTTT
CDR3: CASSPFREAGLSNTGELFF

V: TRBV25-1
J: TRBJ2-7
D: TRBD1
size: NA
DNA: TGTGCCAGCAGTGGGGACAGGGGGCACTACGAGCAGTACTTC
CDR3: CASSGDRGHYEQYF

V: TRBV7-2
J: TRBJ1-4
D: NA
size: NA
DNA: TGTGCCAGCAGTCCCTTACAGGGTACTAATGAAAAACTGTTTTTT
CDR3: CASSPLQGTNEKLFF

V: TRBV27
J: TRBJ2-2
D: TRBD2
size: NA
DNA: TGTGCCAGCAGTTTAGGCGGGAGGGCCTGGTCCGGGGAGCTGTTTTTT
CDR3: CASSLGGRAWSGELFF

V: TRBV7-3
J: TRBJ1-1
D: TRBD1
size: NA
DNA: TGTGCCAGCAGCCCCCGACAGGGGAGCACTGAAGCTTTCTTT
CDR3: CASSPRQGSTEAFF

V: TRBV1
J: TRBJ2-7
D: NA
size: few
DNA: TGCACCAGCAGCCAAGCGACCCTCTTGGGTAGCAATCCCTACGAGCAGTACTTC
CDR3: CTSSQATLLGSNPYEQYF

V: TRBV7-6
J: TRBJ1-1
D: NA
size: NA
DNA: TGTGCCAGCAGCTTAGCGCCGAGGGGAGGCACTGAAGCTTTCTTT
CDR3: CASSLAPRGGTEAFF

V: TRBV7-9
J: TRBJ1-1
D: NA
size: NA
DNA: TGTGCCAGCAGCTTAGAGGGGCCCAAAGCTTTCTTT
CDR3: CASSLEGPKAFF

V: TRBV5-5
J: TRBJ2-1
D: TRBD1
size: NA
DNA: TGTGCCAGCAGCACCGCACGACAGGGTGGAATCAATGAGCAGTTCTTC
CDR3: CASSTARQGGINEQFF

V: TRBV29-1
J: TRBJ2-1
D: TRBD2
size: NA
DNA: TGCAGCGTTTCACCGCCCGCTGGGGGGGCCTACAATGAGCAGTTCTTC
CDR3: CSVSPPAGGAYNEQFF

V: TRBV4-1
J: TRBJ1-4
D: TRBD1
size: NA
DNA: TGCGCCAGCAGCCATGGACAGGGTTATAATGAAAAACTGTTTTTT
CDR3: CASSHGQGYNEKLFF